This T cell receptor beta chain is from a study of T-cell reconstitution after alpha-beta-depleted transplantation in children. Study-level points and caveats: After transplant, at about two months, alpha-beta T cells were reportedly derived from several hundred expanded graft clones. It was surviving recipient T cells and thymic progenitors that gave some patients high TCRbeta diversity at day 60. Fresh T-cell production supplied most of the T-cell counts and diversity seen one year after transplant.

Germline V CDR1 and CDR2: SGHTA, FQGNSA. The length of the CDR3 is 20 residues. Trimming pared 0 bases from V and 9 bases from J, leaving 30 bases between. This clonotype has at least ten counts. Its cognate antigen is unknown. TCRbeta library construction was performed incorporating unique molecular identifiers. TCRdb re-called the PCR reads with MiXCR, one entry per CDR3 protein. The sample has approximately 18,000 distinct CDR3 sequences; over 5% are singletons. The receptor comes from a boy between 5 and 17 years old with acute lymphoblastic leukemia, due to receive a stem cell transplant. The chain carries TRBV7-2 and TRBJ1-5; D ambiguous. The sample was PBMCs, taken before TCRalphabeta/CD19-depleted stem cell transplant. CDR3 DNA: TGTGCCAGCAGCTTAGCCCCCAGTCGGGAACTCGGACGGAGATTGTCGCCCCAGCATTTT. Amino acid sequence: CASSLAPSRELGRRLSPQHF.